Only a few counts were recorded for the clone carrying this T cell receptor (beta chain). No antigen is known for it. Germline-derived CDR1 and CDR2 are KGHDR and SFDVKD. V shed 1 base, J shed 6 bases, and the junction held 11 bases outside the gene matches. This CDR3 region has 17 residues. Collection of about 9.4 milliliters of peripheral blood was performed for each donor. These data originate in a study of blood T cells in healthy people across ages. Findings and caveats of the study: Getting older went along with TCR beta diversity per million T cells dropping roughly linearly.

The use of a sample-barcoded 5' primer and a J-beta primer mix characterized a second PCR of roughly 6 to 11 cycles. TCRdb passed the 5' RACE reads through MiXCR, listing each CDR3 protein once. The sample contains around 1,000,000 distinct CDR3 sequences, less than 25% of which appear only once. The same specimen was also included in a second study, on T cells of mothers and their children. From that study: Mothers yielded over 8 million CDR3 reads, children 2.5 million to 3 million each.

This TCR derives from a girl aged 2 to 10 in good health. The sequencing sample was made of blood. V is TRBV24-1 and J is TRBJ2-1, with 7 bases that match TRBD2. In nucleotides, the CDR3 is TGTGCCACCAGTGATTTAGGGAGCGGGAAGTGGGCCAATGAGCAGTTCTTC. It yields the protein CATSDLGSGKWANEQFF.